The sequence of this T cell receptor beta chain was determined in a study of shared clonotypes between healthy human individuals. Points from the study as a whole: Some naive CD4 clonotypes, about 5%, turned up in common across several donors. Collection of samples was limited to blood; tissue repertoires likely differ. Some clonotypes were shared by all four sorted-subset donors, while others were not shared. The non-shared ones had lower generation probabilities than the shared ones.

To note about this clone: The antigen remains unidentified.

Germline assignment: CDR1 SQVTM and CDR2 ANQGSEA. The CDR3 runs to 13 residues. Losses at the gene ends were 6 bases for V and 5 bases for J; bases not matched to a gene: 7. Sequencing used immunoSEQ multiplex PCR; TCRdb keeps in-frame clones, though not all of them. The profile shows 2 million to 3 million clones, 90% to 95% of them singletons. The sequencing input was naive CD4+ T cells sorted from blood. Sample subset: CD45RA+ positively selected. The source is a man younger than 30 in good health. The J gene is TRBJ1-1, the V gene TRBV29-1, with 9 bases identical to TRBD1. The CDR3 DNA is TGCAGCGTCCGGGACAGGGCCGGGACTGAAGCTTTCTTT. It encodes CSVRDRAGTEAFF.